This T cell receptor (beta chain) came from a study of shared clonotypes between healthy human individuals. With unsorted samples, genomic DNA was obtained from 89 million or so PBMCs. General study points: Collection of samples was limited to blood; tissue repertoires likely differ.

The CDR3 is 16 amino acids. Germline assignment: CDR1 SGHVS and CDR2 FQNEAQ. J was trimmed by 1 base and V by 5 bases; bases with no gene match: 5. In the original workflow: Filtering differed, since immunoSEQ gave only junction sequences and no quality scores. Sequencing used immunoSEQ multiplex PCR; TCRdb keeps in-frame clones, though not all of them. V, J and clone size are those of that table, while D and trimming were read from the DNA. The sample includes fewer than 650,000 clones, around 78% seen only once; the top ten take 9.5% to 15%. In the case of this clone: Its antigen remains unidentified.

The material sequenced was PBMCs. This clonotype was sampled from a woman aged 40-49 years in good health. Some clones in this sample may be carry-over from other donors' samples. The chain uses TRBV7-8 and TRBJ2-2; 9 bases align to TRBD2. The CDR3 protein is CASSPPSGKNTGELFF. The CDR3 DNA reads TGTGCCAGCAGCCCCCCTAGCGGGAAGAACACCGGGGAGCTGTTTTTT.